This T cell receptor (beta chain) was sequenced in a study of shared clonotypes between healthy human individuals. In the study overall: Each donor contributed plates that comprised three CD4 naive, three CD4 memory, two CD8 naive and one CD8 memory.

CDR1 and CDR2 from the germline V gene are SGHVS and FNYEAQ. V was clipped by 4 bases and J by 6 bases; unmatched bases: 6. The CDR3 contains 14 residues. CD45RO negativity and positive selection for CCR7 defined naive CD8 cells, a population that excluded terminally differentiated effector memory CD45RA+ cells. A single count supports this clone. The repertoire was sequenced with immunoSEQ multiplex PCR; TCRdb's copy has only in-frame clones and lacks some. This table holds about 1,900,000 clones, roughly 94% found once. This sequence originates from a man aged 18 to 29 in good health. V is TRBV7-6 and J is TRBJ1-5; 7 positions agree with TRBD1. The material sequenced was naive CD8+ T cells sorted from blood. The CDR3 sequence: CASSSGQAGQPQHF. The CDR3 DNA follows: TGTGCCAGCAGCTCCGGACAGGCTGGTCAGCCCCAGCATTTT.